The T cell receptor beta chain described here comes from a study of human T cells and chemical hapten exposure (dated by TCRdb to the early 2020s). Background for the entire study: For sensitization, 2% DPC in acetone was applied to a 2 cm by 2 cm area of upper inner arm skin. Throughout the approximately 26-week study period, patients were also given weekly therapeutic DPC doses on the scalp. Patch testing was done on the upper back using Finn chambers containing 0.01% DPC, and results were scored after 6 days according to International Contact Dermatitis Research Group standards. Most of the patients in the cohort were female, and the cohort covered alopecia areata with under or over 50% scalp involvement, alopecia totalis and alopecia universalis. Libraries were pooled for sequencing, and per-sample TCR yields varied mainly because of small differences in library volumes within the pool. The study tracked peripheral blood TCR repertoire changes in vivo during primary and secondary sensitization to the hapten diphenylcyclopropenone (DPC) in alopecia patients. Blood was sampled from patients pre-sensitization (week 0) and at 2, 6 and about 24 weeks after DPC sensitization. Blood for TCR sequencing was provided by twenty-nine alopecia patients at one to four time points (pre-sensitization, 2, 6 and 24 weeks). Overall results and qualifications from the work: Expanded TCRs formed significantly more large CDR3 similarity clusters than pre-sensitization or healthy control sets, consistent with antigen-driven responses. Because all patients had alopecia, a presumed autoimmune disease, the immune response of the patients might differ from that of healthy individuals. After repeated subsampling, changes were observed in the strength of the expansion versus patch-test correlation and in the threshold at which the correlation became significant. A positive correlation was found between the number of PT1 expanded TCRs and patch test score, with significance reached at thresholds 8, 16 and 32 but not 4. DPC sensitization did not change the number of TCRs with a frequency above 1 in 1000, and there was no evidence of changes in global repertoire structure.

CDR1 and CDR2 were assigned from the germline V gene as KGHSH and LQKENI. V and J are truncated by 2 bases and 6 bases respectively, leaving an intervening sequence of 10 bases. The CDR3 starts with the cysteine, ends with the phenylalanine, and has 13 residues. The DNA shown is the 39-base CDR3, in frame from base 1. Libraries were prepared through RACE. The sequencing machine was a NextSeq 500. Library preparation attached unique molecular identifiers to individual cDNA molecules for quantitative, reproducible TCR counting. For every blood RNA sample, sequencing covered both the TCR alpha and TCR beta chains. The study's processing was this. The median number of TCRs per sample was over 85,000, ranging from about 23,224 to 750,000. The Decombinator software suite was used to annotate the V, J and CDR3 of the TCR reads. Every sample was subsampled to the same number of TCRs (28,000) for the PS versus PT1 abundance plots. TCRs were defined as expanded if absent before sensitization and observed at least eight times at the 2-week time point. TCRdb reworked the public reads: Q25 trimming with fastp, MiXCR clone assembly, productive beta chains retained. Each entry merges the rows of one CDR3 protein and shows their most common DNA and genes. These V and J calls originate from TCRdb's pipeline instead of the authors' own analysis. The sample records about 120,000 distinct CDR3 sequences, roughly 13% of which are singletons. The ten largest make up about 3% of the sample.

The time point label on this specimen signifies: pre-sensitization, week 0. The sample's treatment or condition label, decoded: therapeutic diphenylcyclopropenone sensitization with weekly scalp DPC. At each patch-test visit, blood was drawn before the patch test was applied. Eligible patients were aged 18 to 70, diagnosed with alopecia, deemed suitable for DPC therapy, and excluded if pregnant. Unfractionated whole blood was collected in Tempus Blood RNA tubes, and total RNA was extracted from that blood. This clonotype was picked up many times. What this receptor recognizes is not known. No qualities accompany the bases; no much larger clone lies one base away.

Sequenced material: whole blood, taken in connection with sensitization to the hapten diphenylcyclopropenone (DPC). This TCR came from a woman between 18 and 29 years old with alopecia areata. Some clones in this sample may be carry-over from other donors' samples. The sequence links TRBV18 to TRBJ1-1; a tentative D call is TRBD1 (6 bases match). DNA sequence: TGTGCCAGCTCACCAAGGACAGTCTCTGAAGCTTTCTTT. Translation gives CASSPRTVSEAFF.